Shown below are 9 T cell receptor beta chains from a single sample sequenced in a study of blood T cell repertoires in COVID-19. Assay: immunoSEQ multiplex PCR; the TCRdb copy retains only in-frame clones and omits some. The table has approximately 56,000 clones, approximately 80% seen once. Sample: peripheral blood. The receptors here all came from a woman older than 75 with acute or convalescent COVID-19.

This clone was picked up a small number of times. The chain combines TRBV4-1 with TRBJ1-5; TRBD1 might be the D (5 bases). This CDR3 spans 16 amino acids. Germline CDR1 reads MGHRA; CDR2 reads YSYEKL. Trimming shortened V by 1 base and J by 6 bases, and 16 bases separated the two germline ends. CDR3 in DNA: TGCGCCAGCAGCCAAGTTGCCGGTAAAAGGGGTCAGCCCCAGCATTTT. This encodes CASSQVAGKRGQPQHF.

The V call is TRBV11-2, the J call TRBJ2-3; 9 bases are shared with TRBD2. Germline CDR1 reads SGHAT; CDR2 reads FQNNGV. CDR3 length: 16 amino acids. Losses at the gene ends were 2 bases for V and 4 bases for J; bases not matched to a gene: 7. This CDR3 is CASSLFGGGAPDTQYF. The CDR3 nucleotides are TGTGCCAGCAGCTTATTTGGCGGGGGGGCCCCAGATACGCAGTATTTT.

CDR3 coding DNA: TGTGCCAGCAGCTGGACGTCCGGGACAGGGCCCTACGAGCAGTACTTC. Protein sequence: CASSWTSGTGPYEQYF. The chain joins TRBV7-6 to TRBJ2-7; 9 bases align to TRBD1. The CDR3 contains 16 residues. Losses at the gene ends were 4 bases for V and 2 bases for J; bases not matched to a gene: 9. Looked up from germline, CDR1 is SGHVS and CDR2 is FNYEAQ. The variable domain in full, completed from reference TRBV7-6 and TRBJ2-7, reads GAGVSQSPRYKVTKRGQDVALRCDPISGHVSLYWYRQALGQGPEFLTYFNYEAQQDKSGLPNDRFSAERPEGSISTLTIQRTEQRDSAMYRCASSWTSGTGPYEQYFGPGTRLTVT.

The chain has TRBV5-1 and TRBJ2-1, with 11 positions matching TRBD1. The CDR3 length is 15 residues. Germline V lookup: CDR1 SGHRS, CDR2 YFSETQ. V lost 4 bases to trimming and J lost 2 bases; unmatched junction nucleotides: 2. CDR3 in amino acids: CASSKGQGAYNEQFF. The CDR3 nucleotides are TGCGCCAGCAGCAAGGGACAGGGGGCCTACAATGAGCAGTTCTTC.

The chain employs TRBV15 and TRBJ1-2, with TRBD1 as a possible D gene (5 bases). Trimming stripped 0 bases from V and 1 base from J, with 9 bases between. The CDR3 consists of 15 residues. Germline CDR1 LNHNV, CDR2 YYDKDF (reference sequence). CDR3 sequence reads: CATSREATGNYGYTF. The CDR3 nucleotides are TGTGCCACCAGCAGAGAGGCAACAGGTAACTATGGCTACACCTTC.

The V call is TRBV5-1, the J call TRBJ2-1, with TRBD1 matching 7 bases. Germline lookup yields CDR1 SGHRS and CDR2 YFSETQ. After removal of 2 bases from V and 0 bases from J, the junction contained 2 bases not matched to a gene. CDR3 length: 15 amino acids. The CDR3 region has the DNA TGCGCCAGCAGCTTACAGGGGAGCTCCTACAATGAGCAGTTCTTC. Its translation is CASSLQGSSYNEQFF. The complete variable domain, with remaining parts taken from reference TRBV5-1 and TRBJ2-1, reads KAGVTQTPRYLIKTRGQQVTLSCSPISGHRSVSWYQQTPGQGLQFLFEYFSETQRNKGNFPGRFSGRQFSNSRSEMNVSTLELGDSALYLCASSLQGSSYNEQFFGPGTRLTVL.

The chain joins TRBV6-4 to TRBJ2-3; D ambiguous. The V gene's germline CDR1 is MRHNA and CDR2 SNTAGT. The CDR3 is made up of 13 amino acids. V was pared by 6 bases and J by 4 bases, with 11 bases between. The CDR3: CASSVPGPDTQYF. In nucleotides, the CDR3 is TGTGCCAGCAGCGTCCCGGGTCCAGATACGCAGTATTTT.

The chain uses TRBV2 and TRBJ2-7; TRBD1 matches at 8 bases. The CDR3 is 13 residues long. V gave up 4 bases and J gave up 3 bases; unmatched junction bases: 2. CDR1 is SNHLY and CDR2 is FYNNEI in the germline V gene. The CDR3 nucleotides are TGTGCCAGCAGTGGAGGACAGGGCTACGAGCAGTACTTC. Translation gives CASSGGQGYEQYF.

J is TRBJ1-5 and V is TRBV3-1 (or the pseudogene TRBV3-2), with 7 bases lining up with TRBD1. The CDR3 has 13 residues. The germline CDR1 and CDR2 sequences are LGHDT and YNNKEL (reference sequence). With 4 bases clipped from V and 5 bases from J, the junction kept 2 bases outside the gene matches. CDR3 DNA: TGTGCCAGCAGCCTGCAGGGGGATCAGCCCCAGCATTTT. The encoded protein is CASSLQGDQPQHF.